The source of this TCR beta chain is a study of neurological immune-mediated disorders. Study-level information: Relapsing-remitting forms accounted for about 90% of the roughly 34 multiple sclerosis patients and secondary progressive forms for 3. General study findings and limits: Among 34 multiple sclerosis patients, 18 had repertoires that phylogenetic grouping placed in one related-CDR3 cluster, a possible signature. TCR-beta repertoires seemed private in all groups, with no expanded CDR3 amino acid sequences shared.

Synthesis of cDNA was performed by 5'RACE using 10-nucleotide random UMIs. In TCRdb, the 5' RACE reads were re-called with MiXCR into one record per CDR3 protein. The table has about 80,000 distinct CDR3 sequences, 5.5% to 6.5% seen once. This clonotype occurred many times. Its antigen is unknown. Regarding time point: longitudinal time-point 2. CDR1 is MNHNY and CDR2 is SVGAGI in the germline V gene (reference sequence). This CDR3 has 17 amino acids. V was cut by 2 bases and J by 0 bases, with 13 bases left in between. Sequencing used PBMCs. The TCR was taken from a woman aged 55-69 years with multiple sclerosis. The chain recombines TRBV6-6 with TRBJ1-4; D may be TRBD1 (5 bases). CDR3: CASSYGDLRATNEKLFF. CDR3 DNA: TGTGCCAGCAGTTACGGTGACCTCAGGGCAACTAATGAAAAACTGTTTTTT.